The text below deals with one T cell receptor (beta chain). This clone was observed a single time. It lacks a known antigen. No much larger clone exists at a distance of one base, and base qualities are not known. One collaborating source in Seattle enrolled patients while the patients were actively infected and followed the patients over time throughout the course of disease. The collaborating institutions used their own protocols to collect whole blood in K2EDTA tubes. For TCRbeta analysis, collaborators shipped samples in one of three forms: frozen whole blood, isolated PBMCs, or DNA extracted from either of those sample types. TCRbeta CDR3 regions were amplified from genomic DNA by means of the immunoSEQ Assay, a bias-controlled multiplex PCR. The paper's data handling went like this. Within the assay, amplification of reference gene primers was used to estimate how many nucleated cells each sample contained. Sequence reads were collapsed and filtered to measure the absolute abundance of every unique TCRbeta CDR3 rearrangement. For each sample, productive Simpson clonality was calculated as the square root of Simpson's diversity index across productive rearrangements. In its TCRdb copy, this immuneACCESS table keeps in-frame sequences only and misses some clones. Where compared with another copy, unresolved V genes explain less than half of these, and the others have no known cause. That table is the source of V, J and clone size, and D and trimming were worked out from the DNA. For this sample the table gives about 170,000 clones, of which approximately 80% were detected only once. The ten most abundant clones make up more than 12% of the sample.

From the germline V gene (reference sequence), CDR1 is LGHDT and CDR2 is YNNKEL. V is clipped by 1 base and J by 3 bases, and the sequence between their germline boundaries is 13 bases long. The CDR3 measures 16 amino acids from cysteine to phenylalanine. Only the CDR3 region is kept as DNA, spanning 48 bases read in frame from base 1. The data originate from a study of blood T cell repertoires in COVID-19 (dated by TCRdb to the early 2020s). The study in broad terms: The collaborator samples originated in the United States, Italy and Spain and spanned the acute and convalescent phases of COVID-19. The material from the prospective study consisted of cDNA or gDNA derived from T cells, B-cell-depleted T cells, or PBMCs. The dataset comprised deeply sampled blood TCRbeta repertoires from subjects exposed to, actively infected with, or recovered from COVID-19. The repertoires were released in a freely available public database intended as a resource for research on the immune response to SARS-CoV-2. The samples were drawn from two sources: the first 160 participants of the ongoing ImmuneRACE study, and approximately 1,300 subjects contributed by 6 global collaborators. Sample metadata almost always included a de-identified subject ID, COVID-19 status, age in years and sex. Where available, HLA class I and class II types were taken from metadata supplied by the sample provider and were not determined by assay-based typing.

Broader findings and caveats from the paper: The quantity of clinical and demographic metadata differed by source and by participant and was supplied without curation.

The sequenced sample consisted of peripheral blood. This receptor was taken from a woman between 70 and 85 years old with COVID-19, enrolled during active disease. This receptor chain uses TRBV3-1 (or the pseudogene TRBV3-2) and TRBJ2-1, with TRBD1 as a weak D call on 6 bases. The DNA sequence reads TGTGCCAGCAGCCAAGGCCAGGGGTTGATCTACAATGAGCAGTTCTTC. It translates as CASSQGQGLIYNEQFF.